This TCR beta chain came from a study of T-cell memory formation after mild COVID-19. A word on this clonotype: Its antigen remains unidentified.

TCRdb reprocessed the 5' RACE reads via MiXCR and lists one record per CDR3 protein. The sample holds 470,000 or so distinct CDR3 sequences, approximately 19% seen once. V lost 6 bases, J lost 5 bases, and 13 bases stayed unmatched. Looked up from germline, CDR1 is SGHTA and CDR2 is FQGNSA. This CDR3 is built from 16 residues. Findings and limits, study-wide: Chiefly within CM and EM were the contracting CD4+ clones; CD8+ ones were within EMRA.

Sequenced material: PBMCs or a T cell subset sorted from them (not recorded which). This rearrangement joins TRBV7-2 to TRBJ2-5, with 9 bases identical to TRBD1. The source of this sequence is a man aged 18 to 29 who had mild COVID-19 (a few samples of this study predate the infection). Cell type and time point are not known. The CDR3 loop reads CASRLQEGDRAETQYF. In DNA form, the CDR3 reads TGTGCCAGCAGACTTCAGGAAGGGGACAGGGCGGAGACCCAGTACTTC.